This is a list of T cell receptor beta chains from one sample in a study of cytomegalovirus exposure and HLA in healthy donors. Clones were read by immunoSEQ multiplex PCR, and TCRdb kept only the in-frame ones, dropping some. The sample yields more than 95,000 clones, of which the top ten take up around 2.2%. The sequencing sample was made of PBMCs. Receptor source: a middle-aged man in good health and CMV-seronegative. Each CDR3 is given without its conserved first and last residue.

CDR3aa: ASSLVHQTGKGETQY; v_gene: TRBV11-2; j_gene: TRBJ2-5
CDR3aa: ASSKVPAGGGNTIY; v_gene: TRBV21-1; j_gene: TRBJ1-3
CDR3aa: ASRHSGRENTEAF; v_gene: TRBV10-2; j_gene: TRBJ1-1
CDR3aa: ASSVTGLGGTEAF; v_gene: TRBV7-3; j_gene: TRBJ1-1
CDR3aa: ASRPNGNSYEQY; v_gene: TRBV7-9; j_gene: TRBJ2-7
CDR3aa: ASSFPGNSGANVLT; v_gene: TRBV11-3; j_gene: TRBJ2-6
CDR3aa: ASSQVRGNYGYT; v_gene: TRBV4-3; j_gene: TRBJ1-2
CDR3aa: ASTDAGAGAYGYT; v_gene: TRBV5-4; j_gene: TRBJ1-2
CDR3aa: ASSDPGSSSYNEQF; v_gene: TRBV2; j_gene: TRBJ2-1
CDR3aa: ASSAPGRTRGETQY; v_gene: TRBV11-3; j_gene: TRBJ2-5
CDR3aa: ASSLGLALEQF; v_gene: TRBV11-3; j_gene: TRBJ2-1
CDR3aa: AWRPRTSGIIDTQY; v_gene: TRBV30; j_gene: TRBJ2-3
CDR3aa: ASRSGTGGAGNTIY; v_gene: TRBV6-6; j_gene: TRBJ1-3
CDR3aa: ASGSHYGYT; v_gene: TRBV12-5; j_gene: TRBJ1-2
CDR3aa: ASSQLVDTQY; v_gene: TRBV18; j_gene: TRBJ2-3
CDR3aa: TSRRLLRYTGELF; v_gene: TRBV1; j_gene: TRBJ2-2
CDR3aa: ASGFGTGQRAYEQY; v_gene: TRBV11-2; j_gene: TRBJ2-7
CDR3aa: ASSSRMGGDEQF; v_gene: TRBV5-4; j_gene: TRBJ2-1
CDR3aa: ASSGRGGWGSYEQY; v_gene: TRBV11-2; j_gene: TRBJ2-7
CDR3aa: ASSRRGGSSGSYEQY; v_gene: TRBV4-1; j_gene: TRBJ2-7
CDR3aa: ASSRAGGPSNEQF; v_gene: TRBV6-5; j_gene: TRBJ2-1
CDR3aa: AISDRGDGNTIY; v_gene: TRBV10-3; j_gene: TRBJ1-3
CDR3aa: ASRMESGGGNTIY; v_gene: TRBV5-1; j_gene: TRBJ1-3
CDR3aa: ASSLQIAGGGETQY; v_gene: TRBV5-1; j_gene: TRBJ2-5
CDR3aa: ASSAPRVAGGFYEQY; v_gene: TRBV6-1; j_gene: TRBJ2-7
CDR3aa: ASRLPGQDVYGYT; v_gene: TRBV6-6; j_gene: TRBJ1-2